This T cell receptor beta chain is drawn from a study of cytomegalovirus exposure and HLA in healthy donors. Losses at the gene ends were 5 bases for V and 2 bases for J; bases not matched to a gene: 3. The CDR3 consists of 13 residues. Per germline, CDR1 MNHNS and CDR2 SASEGT. Study-level points and caveats: Excluded: some indistinguishable V segments such as TRBV6-2 and TRBV6-3. Sequencing depth roughly uniform across donors was assumed in presence/absence analyses. In a later analysis, DRB1 alleles had the most associated TCRs; HLA-C alleles the fewest.

As regards this clone: Its antigen remains unidentified.

A multiplex PCR was run with 60 Vbeta primers and 13 Jbeta primers. Only in-frame clones appear in the TCRdb table, and some are missing; sequencing was by immunoSEQ multiplex PCR. In the table there are more than 100,000 clones, 80% of which are singletons. This TCR was recovered from a man aged 50-60 years in good health and CMV-seronegative. Sequencing was done on a sample of PBMCs. The chain is built from TRBV6-1 and TRBJ2-7, with 7 bases identical to TRBD1. CDR3 sequence: CASSWDRAYEQYF. CDR3 bases: TGTGCCAGCAGTTGGGACAGAGCCTACGAGCAGTACTTC.